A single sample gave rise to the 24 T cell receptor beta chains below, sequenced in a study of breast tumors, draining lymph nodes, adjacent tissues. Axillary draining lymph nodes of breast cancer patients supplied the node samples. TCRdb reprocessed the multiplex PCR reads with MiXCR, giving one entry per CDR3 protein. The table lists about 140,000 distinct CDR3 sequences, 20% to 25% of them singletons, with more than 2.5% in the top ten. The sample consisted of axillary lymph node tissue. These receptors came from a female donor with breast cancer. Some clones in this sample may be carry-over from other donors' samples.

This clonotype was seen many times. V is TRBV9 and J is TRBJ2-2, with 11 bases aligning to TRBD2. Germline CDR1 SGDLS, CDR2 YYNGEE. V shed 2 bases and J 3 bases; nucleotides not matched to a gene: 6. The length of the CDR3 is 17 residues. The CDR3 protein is CASSVPSGRSDTGELFF. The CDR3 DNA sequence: TGTGCCAGCAGCGTCCCTAGCGGGAGGTCAGACACCGGGGAGCTGTTTTTT.

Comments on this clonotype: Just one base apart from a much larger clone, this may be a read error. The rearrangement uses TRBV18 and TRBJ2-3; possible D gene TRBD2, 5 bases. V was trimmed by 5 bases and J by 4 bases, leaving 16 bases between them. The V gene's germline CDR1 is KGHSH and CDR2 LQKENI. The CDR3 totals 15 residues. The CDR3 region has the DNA TGTGCCAGCTCAACCTACCCCCTTAGCGCAGATACGCAGTATTTT. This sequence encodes CASSTYPLSADTQYF.

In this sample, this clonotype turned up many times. Here the CDR3 reads CSARDRDGSYEQYF. CDR3 DNA: TGCAGTGCTAGAGATCGGGACGGGTCCTACGAGCAGTACTTC. V gene TRBV20-1 combines with J gene TRBJ2-7; D could derive from TRBD1 or TRBD2 (5 bases each). Deletions cut 0 bases from V and 1 base from J, with 10 bases between. CDR1 is DFQATT and CDR2 is SNEGSKA in the germline V gene (reference sequence). The length of the CDR3 is 14 residues.

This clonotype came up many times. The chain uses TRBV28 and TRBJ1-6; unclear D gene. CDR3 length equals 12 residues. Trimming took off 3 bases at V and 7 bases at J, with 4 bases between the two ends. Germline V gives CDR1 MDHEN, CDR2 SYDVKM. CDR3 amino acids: CASSFHNSPLHF. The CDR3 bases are TGTGCCAGCAGTTTTCACAATTCACCCCTCCACTTT. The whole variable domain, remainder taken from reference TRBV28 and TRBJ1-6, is DVKVTQSSRYLVKRTGEKVFLECVQDMDHENMFWYRQDPGLGLRLIYFSYDVKMKEKGDIPEGYSVSREKKERFSLILESASTNQTSMYLCASSFHNSPLHFGNGTRLTVT.

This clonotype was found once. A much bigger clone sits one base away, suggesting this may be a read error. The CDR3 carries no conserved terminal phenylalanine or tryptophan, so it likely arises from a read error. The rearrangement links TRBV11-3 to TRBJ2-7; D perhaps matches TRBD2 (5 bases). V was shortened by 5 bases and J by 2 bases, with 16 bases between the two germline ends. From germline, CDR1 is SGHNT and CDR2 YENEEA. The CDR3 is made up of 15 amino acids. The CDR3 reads CASSPKGLSAYEQYS. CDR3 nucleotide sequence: TGTGCCAGCAGCCCGAAAGGACTTTCCGCCTACGAGCAGTACTCC.

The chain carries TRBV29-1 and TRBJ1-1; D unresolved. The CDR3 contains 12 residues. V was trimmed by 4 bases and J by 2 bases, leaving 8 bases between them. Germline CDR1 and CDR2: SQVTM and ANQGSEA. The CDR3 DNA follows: TGCAGCGTTGGAACAGTTAACACTGAAGCTTTCTTT. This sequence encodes CSVGTVNTEAFF. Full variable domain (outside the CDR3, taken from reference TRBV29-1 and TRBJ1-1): SAVISQKPSRDICQRGTSLTIQCQVDSQVTMMFWYRQQPGQSLTLIATANQGSEATYESGFVIDKFPISRPNLTFSTLTVSNMSPEDSSIYLCSVGTVNTEAFFGQGTRLTVV.

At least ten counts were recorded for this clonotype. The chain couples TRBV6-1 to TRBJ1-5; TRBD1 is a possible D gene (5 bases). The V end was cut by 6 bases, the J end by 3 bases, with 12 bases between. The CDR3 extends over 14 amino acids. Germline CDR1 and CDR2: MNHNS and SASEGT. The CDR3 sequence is CASRIRGVNQPQHF. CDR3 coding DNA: TGTGCCAGCAGGATTCGGGGGGTCAATCAGCCCCAGCATTTT.

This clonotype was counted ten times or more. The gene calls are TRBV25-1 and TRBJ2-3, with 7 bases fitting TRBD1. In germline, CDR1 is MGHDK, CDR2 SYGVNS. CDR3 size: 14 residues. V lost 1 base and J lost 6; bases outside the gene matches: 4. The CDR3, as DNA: TGTGCCAGCAGTGAATCGGGGACAGACGATACGCAGTATTTT. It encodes CASSESGTDDTQYF. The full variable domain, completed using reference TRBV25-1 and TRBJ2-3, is EADIYQTPRYLVIGTGKKITLECSQTMGHDKMYWYQQDPGMELHLIHYSYGVNSTEKGDLSSESTVSRIRTEHFPLTLESARPSHTSQYLCASSESGTDDTQYFGPGTRLTVL.

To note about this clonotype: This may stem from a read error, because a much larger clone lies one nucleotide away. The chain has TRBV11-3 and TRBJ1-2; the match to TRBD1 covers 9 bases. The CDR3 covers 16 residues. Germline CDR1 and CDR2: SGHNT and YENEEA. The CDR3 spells CASGLNRGQANYGYTF. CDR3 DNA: TGTGCCAGCGGCTTAAACAGGGGGCAGGCTAACTATGGCTACACCTTC.

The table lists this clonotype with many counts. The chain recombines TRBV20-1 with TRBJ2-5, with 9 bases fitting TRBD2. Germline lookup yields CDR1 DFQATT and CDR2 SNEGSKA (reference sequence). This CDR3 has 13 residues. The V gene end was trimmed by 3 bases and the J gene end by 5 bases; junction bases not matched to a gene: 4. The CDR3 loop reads CSARPSGRETQYF. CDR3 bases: TGCAGTGCTAGGCCCAGCGGGAGGGAGACCCAGTACTTC.

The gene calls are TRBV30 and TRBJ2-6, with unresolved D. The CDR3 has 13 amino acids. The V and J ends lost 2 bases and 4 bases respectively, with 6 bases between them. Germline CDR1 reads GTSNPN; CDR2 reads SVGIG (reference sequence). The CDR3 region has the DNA TGTGCCTGGAGTTTAACCGGGGCCAACGTCCTGACTTTC. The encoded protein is CAWSLTGANVLTF.

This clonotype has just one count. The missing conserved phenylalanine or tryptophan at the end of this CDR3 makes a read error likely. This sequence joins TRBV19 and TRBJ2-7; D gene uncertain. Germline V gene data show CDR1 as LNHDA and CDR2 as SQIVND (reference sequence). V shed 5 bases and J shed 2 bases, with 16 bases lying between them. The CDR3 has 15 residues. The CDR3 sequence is CASSQRYRQPYEQYL. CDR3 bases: TGTGCCAGTAGTCAGAGGTACCGACAACCCTACGAGCAGTACCTC.

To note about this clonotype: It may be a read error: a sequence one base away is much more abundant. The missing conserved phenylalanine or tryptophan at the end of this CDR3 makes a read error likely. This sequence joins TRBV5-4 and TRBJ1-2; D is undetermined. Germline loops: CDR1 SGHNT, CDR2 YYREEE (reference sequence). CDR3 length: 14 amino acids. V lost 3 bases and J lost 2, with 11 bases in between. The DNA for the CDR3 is TGTGCCAGCAGCTGGACCGGGAGAAACTATGGCTACACCATC. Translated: CASSWTGRNYGYTI.

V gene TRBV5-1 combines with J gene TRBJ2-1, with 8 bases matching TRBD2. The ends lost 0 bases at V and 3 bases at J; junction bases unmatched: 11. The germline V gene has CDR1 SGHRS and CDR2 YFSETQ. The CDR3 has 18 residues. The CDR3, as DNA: TGCGCCAGCAGCTTGGTGACCTCTAGCGGGTCTGTCTACAATGAGCAGTTCTTC. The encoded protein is CASSLVTSSGSVYNEQFF.

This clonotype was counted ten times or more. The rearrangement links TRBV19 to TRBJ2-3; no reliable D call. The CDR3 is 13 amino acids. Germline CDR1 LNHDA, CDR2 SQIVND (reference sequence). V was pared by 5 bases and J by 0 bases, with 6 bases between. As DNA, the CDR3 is TGTGCCAGTAGTCTAACTAGCACAGATACGCAGTATTTT. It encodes CASSLTSTDTQYF.

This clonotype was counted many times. CDR3 residues: CSASLRTAETQYF. CDR3 in DNA: TGCAGTGCTAGTCTACGGACAGCGGAGACCCAGTACTTC. The chain carries TRBV20-1 and TRBJ2-5; D might be TRBD1 (6 bases). V lost 3 bases and J lost 5, with 13 bases in between. The CDR3 length is 13 residues. Germline V CDR1 and CDR2: DFQATT, SNEGSKA (reference sequence).

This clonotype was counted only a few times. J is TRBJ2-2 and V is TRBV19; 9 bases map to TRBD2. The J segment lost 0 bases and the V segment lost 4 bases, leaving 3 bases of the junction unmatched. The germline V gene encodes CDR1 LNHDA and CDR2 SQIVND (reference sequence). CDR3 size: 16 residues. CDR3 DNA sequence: TGTGCCAGTAGTAGAGCGGGAGGACCGAACACCGGGGAGCTGTTTTTT. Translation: CASSRAGGPNTGELFF.

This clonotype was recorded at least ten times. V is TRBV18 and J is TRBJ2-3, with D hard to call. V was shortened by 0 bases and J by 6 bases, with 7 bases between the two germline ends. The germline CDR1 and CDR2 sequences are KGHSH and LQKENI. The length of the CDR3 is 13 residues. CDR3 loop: CASSPPSFDTQYF. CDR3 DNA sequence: TGTGCCAGCTCACCACCGAGCTTTGATACGCAGTATTTT. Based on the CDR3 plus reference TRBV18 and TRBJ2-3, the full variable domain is NAGVMQNPRHLVRRRGQEARLRCSPMKGHSHVYWYRQLPEEGLKFMVYLQKENIIDESGMPKERFSAEFPKEGPSILRIQQVVRGDSAAYFCASSPPSFDTQYFGPGTRLTVL.

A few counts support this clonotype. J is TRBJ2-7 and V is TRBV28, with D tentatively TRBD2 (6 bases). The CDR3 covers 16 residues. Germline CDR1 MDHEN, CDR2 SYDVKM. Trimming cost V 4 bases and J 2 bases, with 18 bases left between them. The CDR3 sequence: CASSSPGGGATYEQYF. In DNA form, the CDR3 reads TGTGCCAGCAGTTCCCCTGGAGGCGGGGCCACCTACGAGCAGTACTTC.

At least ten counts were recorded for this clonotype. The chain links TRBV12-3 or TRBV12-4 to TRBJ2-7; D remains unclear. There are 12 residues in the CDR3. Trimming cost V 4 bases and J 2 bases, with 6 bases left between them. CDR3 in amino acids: CASSSSPYEQYF. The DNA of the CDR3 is TGTGCCAGCAGTTCCTCGCCCTACGAGCAGTACTTC.

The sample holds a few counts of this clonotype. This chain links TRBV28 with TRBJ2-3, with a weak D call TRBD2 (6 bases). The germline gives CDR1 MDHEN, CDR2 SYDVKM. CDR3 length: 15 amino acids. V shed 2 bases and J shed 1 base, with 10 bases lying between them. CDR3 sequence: CASSLEGGRTDTQYF. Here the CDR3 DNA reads TGTGCCAGCAGTTTAGAGGGAGGACGCACAGATACGCAGTATTTT.

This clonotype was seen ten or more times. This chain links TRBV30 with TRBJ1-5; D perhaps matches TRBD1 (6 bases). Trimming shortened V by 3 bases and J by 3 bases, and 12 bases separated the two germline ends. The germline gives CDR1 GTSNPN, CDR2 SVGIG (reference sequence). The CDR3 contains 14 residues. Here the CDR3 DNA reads TGTGCCTGGAGGGACCAGGGGATCAATCAGCCCCAGCATTTT. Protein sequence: CAWRDQGINQPQHF.

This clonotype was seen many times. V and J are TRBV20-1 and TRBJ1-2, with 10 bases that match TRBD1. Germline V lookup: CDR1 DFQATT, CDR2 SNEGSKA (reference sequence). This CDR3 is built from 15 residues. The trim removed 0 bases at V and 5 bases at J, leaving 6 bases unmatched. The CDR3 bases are TGCAGTGCTAGAGATCGGACAGGGGGTCGATATGGCTACACCTTC. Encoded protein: CSARDRTGGRYGYTF.

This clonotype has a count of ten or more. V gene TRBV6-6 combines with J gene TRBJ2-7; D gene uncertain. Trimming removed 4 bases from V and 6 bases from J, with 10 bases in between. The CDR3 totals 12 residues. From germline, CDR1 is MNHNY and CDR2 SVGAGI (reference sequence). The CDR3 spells CASSSYGSEQYF. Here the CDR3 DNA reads TGTGCCAGCAGTTCATACGGAAGCGAGCAGTACTTC.